These 18 T cell receptor beta chains share one sample of origin, sequenced in a study of T cell responses to AZD1222 COVID-19 vaccine. Measured with immunoSEQ multiplex PCR; TCRdb has only the in-frame clones, and not every one. The data show 95,000 to 150,000 clones, 89% seen once. Sequenced material: peripheral blood, taken on day 0 of AZD1222 vaccination. These receptors all stem from an adult in good health.

V and J are TRBV24-1 and TRBJ2-2, with TRBD1 as a possible D gene (5 bases). In germline, CDR1 is KGHDR, CDR2 SFDVKD. This CDR3 is 14 amino acids long. V lost 5 bases to trimming and J lost 4 bases, with 10 bases between them. This CDR3 reads CATSVRGRTGELFF. The CDR3 nucleotides read TGTGCCACCAGTGTTAGGGGCCGCACCGGGGAGCTGTTTTTT.

This sequence joins TRBV29-1 and TRBJ2-1; 10 bases align to TRBD2. The CDR3 loop spans 18 amino acids. V gave up 3 bases and J gave up 2 bases; unmatched junction bases: 13. Germline CDR1 SQVTM, CDR2 ANQGSEA. The DNA of the CDR3 is TGCAGCGTTGACGCCCTTAGGACTAGCGGAAAAACCTACAATGAGCAGTTCTTC. It translates to CSVDALRTSGKTYNEQFF.

The chain joins TRBV7-3 to TRBJ2-6; possible D gene TRBD1, 5 bases. The CDR3 is made up of 18 amino acids. Trimming pared 3 bases from V and 2 bases from J, leaving 17 bases between. Germline loops: CDR1 SGHTA, CDR2 FQGTGA. In DNA form, the CDR3 reads TGTGCCAGCAGCTTCCTAAGACAGCGTGCGGCTGGGGCCAACGTCCTGACTTTC. As protein: CASSFLRQRAAGANVLTF. Together with reference TRBV7-3 and TRBJ2-6, the CDR3 gives the full variable domain: GAGVSQTPSNKVTEKGKYVELRCDPISGHTALYWYRQSLGQGPEFLIYFQGTGAADDSGLPNDRFFAVRPEGSVSTLKIQRTERGDSAVYLCASSFLRQRAAGANVLTFGAGSRLTVL.

This chain connects TRBV28 to TRBJ1-4; TRBD1 aligns across 7 bases. The CDR3 is 12 residues long. The V segment lost 10 bases and the J segment 10 bases; nucleotides outside the gene matches: 9. Germline-derived CDR1 and CDR2 are MDHEN and SYDVKM. CDR3 loop: CAIRDREGKLFF. CDR3 DNA: TGTGCCATCCGGGACAGAGAGGGAAAACTGTTTTTT. Complete variable domain (other parts from reference TRBV28 and TRBJ1-4): DVKVTQSSRYLVKRTGEKVFLECVQDMDHENMFWYRQDPGLGLRLIYFSYDVKMKEKGDIPEGYSVSREKKERFSLILESASTNQTSMYLCAIRDREGKLFFGSGTQLSVL.

This clone was picked up a small number of times. The CDR3 protein is CASSQEPSREIYEQYF. CDR3 coding DNA: TGCGCCAGCAGCCAAGAACCCTCGCGGGAGATTTACGAGCAGTACTTC. The rearrangement uses TRBV4-1 and TRBJ2-7; 7 bases align to TRBD2. The V and J ends lost 0 bases and 4 bases, in that order; junction bases with no gene match: 9. CDR1 and CDR2 (germline): MGHRA, YSYEKL. The CDR3 contains 16 residues.

The rearrangement joins TRBV6-1 to TRBJ1-6; 7 bases map to TRBD1. The ends lost 1 base at V and 8 bases at J; junction bases unmatched: 8. The germline V gene has CDR1 MNHNS and CDR2 SASEGT. The CDR3 has 16 amino acids. CDR3 loop: CASSEVWVRGDSPLHF. CDR3 DNA sequence: TGTGCCAGCAGTGAAGTTTGGGTCAGGGGGGATTCACCCCTCCACTTT.

The gene calls are TRBV5-1 and TRBJ2-1; the D call may be TRBD1 or TRBD2 (5 bases each). The germline V gene encodes CDR1 SGHRS and CDR2 YFSETQ. This CDR3 spans 13 amino acids. Between the trimmed V and J ends, which lost 4 bases and 9 bases, there was a span of 14 bases. CDR3 region: CASSGGRLAEQFF. The DNA of the CDR3 is TGCGCCAGCAGCGGGGGTCGGTTAGCTGAGCAGTTCTTC.

This clone was seen only once. The chain recombines TRBV12-3 or TRBV12-4 with TRBJ1-3, with D unresolved. V was pared by 6 bases and J by 0 bases, with 6 bases between. The length of the CDR3 is 13 residues. CDR3 in DNA: TGTGCCAGCAGGAGGGTCTCTGGAAACACCATATATTTT. This translates into CASRRVSGNTIYF.

The chain uses TRBV19 and TRBJ2-2; D is perhaps TRBD2 (5 bases). Trimming removed 6 bases at V and 10 bases at J, with 15 bases between. The CDR3 spans 13 residues. Germline V lookup: CDR1 LNHDA, CDR2 SQIVND (reference sequence). The DNA of the CDR3 is TGTGCCAGTAGGCCCCCGGGATTTACGGAGCTGTTTTTT. Encoded protein: CASRPPGFTELFF.

This chain links TRBV7-9 with TRBJ2-6; D may be TRBD1 or TRBD2 (5 bases each). Germline CDR1 and CDR2: SEHNR and FQNEAQ (reference sequence). V was shortened by 10 bases and J by 14 bases, with 24 bases between the two germline ends. The CDR3 length is 14 residues. The CDR3 is CATRSLSSGTLLTF. CDR3 in DNA: TGTGCCACCAGATCTCTGAGTTCGGGGACGCTCCTGACTTTC.

The chain combines TRBV7-9 with TRBJ2-3; D gene unclear. Looked up from germline, CDR1 is SEHNR and CDR2 is FQNEAQ (reference sequence). V lost 5 bases to trimming and J lost 2 bases, with 5 bases between them. The CDR3 covers 12 residues. The CDR3 nucleotides are TGTGCCAGCAGCCAGGACACAGATACGCAGTATTTT. Translated, it gives CASSQDTDTQYF.

The V and J genes are TRBV2 and TRBJ2-7; 9 positions agree with TRBD1. The CDR3 is made up of 16 amino acids. Germline values: CDR1 SNHLY, CDR2 FYNNEI. J lost 2 bases, V lost 5 bases, and 10 bases had no gene match. The DNA for the CDR3 is TGTGCCAGCAGTCAGACAGGGGGGGTTTGGCCCTACGAGCAGTACTTC. This codes for CASSQTGGVWPYEQYF.

This chain uses TRBV6-2 or TRBV6-3 with TRBJ1-5, with 10 bases fitting TRBD1. The V and J ends lost 2 bases and 4 bases, in that order; junction bases with no gene match: 5. This CDR3 is 16 amino acids long. Germline V gives CDR1 MNHEY, CDR2 SVGEGT. The CDR3 loop reads CASSYRQGASNQPQHF. CDR3 DNA: TGTGCCAGCAGTTACCGACAGGGGGCGAGTAATCAGCCCCAGCATTTT.

This chain connects TRBV30 to TRBJ2-2; 8 bases agree with TRBD1. Per germline, CDR1 GTSNPN and CDR2 SVGIG (reference sequence). The CDR3 spans 15 residues. The V gene end was trimmed by 5 bases and the J gene end by 2 bases; junction bases not matched to a gene: 7. DNA of the CDR3: TGTGCCTGGCTTCAGGGGGCAACAAACACCGGGGAGCTGTTTTTT. Translating it yields CAWLQGATNTGELFF.

The chain carries TRBV10-3 and TRBJ2-1; TRBD1 is a possible D gene (6 bases). The CDR3 spans 15 residues. Trimming removed 2 bases at V and 4 bases at J, with 12 bases between. The germline V gene has CDR1 ENHRY and CDR2 SYGVKD. CDR3 sequence (DNA): TGTGCCATCAGTGAGACCGACAGGCTTTACAATGAGCAGTTCTTC. Its translation: CAISETDRLYNEQFF.

This clone appeared once. V usage is TRBV10-3 and J usage is TRBJ1-4; 9 nucleotides line up with TRBD1. The V and J ends lost 8 bases and 5 bases, in that order; junction bases with no gene match: 9. This CDR3 contains 15 residues. Germline assignment: CDR1 ENHRY and CDR2 SYGVKD. The CDR3 reads CAIGTPGTGNEKLFF. As DNA, the CDR3 is TGTGCCATCGGGACTCCCGGGACAGGGAATGAAAAACTGTTTTTT.

This clone occurred once. The rearrangement joins TRBV5-1 to TRBJ1-1; D is undetermined. Trimming shortened V by 4 bases and J by 1 base, and 14 bases separated the two germline ends. The CDR3 length is 15 residues. The V gene's germline CDR1 is SGHRS and CDR2 YFSETQ. The CDR3 DNA reads as TGCGCCAGCAGCATTGCTTTAAGCCAGAACACTGAAGCTTTCTTT. It encodes CASSIALSQNTEAFF.

The chain joins TRBV3-1 (or the pseudogene TRBV3-2) to TRBJ2-1, with 12 bases lining up with TRBD2. Per germline, CDR1 LGHDT and CDR2 YNNKEL (reference sequence). Unmatched junction bases numbered 16, after V lost 1 base and J lost 9 bases. This CDR3 region has 19 residues. The CDR3 nucleotides are TGTGCCAGCAGCCAAGCCTCCTCCCCTAGCGGGAGGGGGTACGGTGAGCAGTTCTTC. The encoded protein is CASSQASSPSGRGYGEQFF.